A selection of T cell receptor beta chains follows, all from one sample in a study of T cell responses to AZD1222 COVID-19 vaccine. This table comes from immunoSEQ multiplex PCR, and its TCRdb copy is limited to in-frame clones, with some not included. Of 55,000 to 90,000 clones listed, roughly four fifths are singletons. The sample was peripheral blood, taken on day 0 of AZD1222 vaccination. The receptors come from an adult in good health. Each CDR3 is given with its conserved first and last residue. A D gene is named only where the DNA matches it firmly. Size is omitted from some rows. Given values are once, few, many or a class for expanded clones.

D gene	J gene	V gene	clone size	CDR3 protein	CDR3 DNA
-	TRBJ2-2	TRBV7-3	-	CASSPLTAGELFF	TGTGCCAGCAGCCCCCTAACTGCCGGGGAGCTGTTTTTT
TRBD2	TRBJ2-7	TRBV9	few	CASSYTSGRAYEQYF	TGTGCCAGCAGCTACACTAGCGGAAGAGCCTACGAGCAGTACTTC
-	TRBJ2-7	TRBV2	-	CASSPIQRLYEQYF	TGTGCCAGCAGTCCCATACAGAGACTCTACGAGCAGTACTTC
TRBD1	TRBJ2-5	TRBV5-1	-	CASSPLGQQETQYF	TGCGCCAGCAGCCCCTTGGGACAGCAAGAGACCCAGTACTTC
TRBD1	TRBJ1-6	TRBV27	-	CASSPTGNVGSPLHF	TGTGCCAGCAGTCCGACAGGGAACGTCGGTTCACCCCTCCACTTT
TRBD2	TRBJ2-3	TRBV5-1	-	CASSELAGAGGDTQYF	TGCGCCAGCAGCGAACTAGCGGGGGCTGGGGGAGATACGCAGTATTTT
TRBD2	TRBJ2-3	TRBV6-2/TRBV6-3	-	CASSSSGAEDTQYF	TGTGCCAGCAGTTCCAGCGGGGCTGAAGATACGCAGTATTTT
TRBD1	TRBJ2-7	TRBV6-2/TRBV6-3	few	CASSDRGASYEQYF	TGTGCCAGCAGCGACAGGGGGGCCTCCTACGAGCAGTACTTC
-	TRBJ2-5	TRBV11-3	-	CASSSRQTQETQYF	TGTGCCAGCAGCTCCCGACAGACCCAAGAGACCCAGTACTTC
-	TRBJ2-7	TRBV2	-	CASMQGSYEQYF	TGTGCCAGCATGCAGGGATCCTACGAGCAGTACTTC
-	TRBJ2-5	TRBV9	-	CASSGNPDRQETQYF	TGTGCCAGCAGCGGAAACCCCGACAGGCAAGAGACCCAGTACTTC
-	TRBJ2-2	TRBV4-1	-	CASSQSTGGELFF	TGCGCCAGCAGCCAATCCACGGGCGGGGAGCTGTTTTTT
-	TRBJ2-3	TRBV9	-	CASSPWDTTDTQYF	TGTGCCAGCAGCCCTTGGGACACCACAGATACGCAGTATTTT
-	TRBJ2-4	TRBV5-6	-	CASSSLKGPPRGNIQYF	TGTGCCAGCAGCTCCCTTAAAGGACCGCCGAGGGGAAACATTCAGTACTTC
-	TRBJ2-1	TRBV5-5	-	CASSLSGPSSYNEQFF	TGTGCCAGCAGCTTGTCCGGGCCGAGCTCCTACAATGAGCAGTTCTTC
-	TRBJ1-1	TRBV5-1	-	CASSLGWGTEAFF	TGCGCCAGCAGCTTGGGGTGGGGGACTGAAGCTTTCTTT
-	TRBJ2-7	TRBV6-5	-	CASSSGFYEQYF	TGTGCCAGCAGTTCCGGTTTCTACGAGCAGTACTTC
-	TRBJ1-1	TRBV7-9	-	CASSSMTENTEAFF	TGTGCCAGCAGCTCGATGACGGAGAACACTGAAGCTTTCTTT
-	TRBJ2-1	TRBV5-4	-	CASSLGTNHNEQFF	TGTGCCAGCAGCTTGGGAACTAACCACAATGAGCAGTTCTTC
TRBD1	TRBJ1-1	TRBV5-1	-	CASRGQGARSEAFF	TGCGCCAGCAGGGGACAGGGGGCGAGGTCTGAAGCTTTCTTT
TRBD2	TRBJ2-5	TRBV3-1/TRBV3-2	-	CASSRSGGAEETQYF	TGTGCCAGCAGTCGTAGCGGGGGGGCCGAAGAGACCCAGTACTTC
TRBD1	TRBJ2-7	TRBV7-6	-	CASSLGTGIAYEQYF	TGTGCCAGCAGCTTAGGGACAGGGATCGCCTACGAGCAGTACTTC
TRBD1	TRBJ2-7	TRBV4-3	-	CASSLADRGNEQYF	TGCGCCAGCAGCCTTGCCGACAGGGGGAACGAGCAGTACTTC
TRBD1	TRBJ1-1	TRBV11-3	-	CATKGQGLTEAFF	TGTGCCACCAAGGGACAGGGACTGACTGAAGCTTTCTTT
-	TRBJ1-1	TRBV7-6	-	CASSQTVMNTEAFF	TGTGCCAGCAGCCAGACAGTGATGAACACTGAAGCTTTCTTT
TRBD1	TRBJ1-1	TRBV7-6	-	CASSAVDRGSTEAFF	TGTGCCAGCAGCGCAGTTGACAGGGGAAGCACTGAAGCTTTCTTT
TRBD1	TRBJ1-2	TRBV6-5	few	CASSYRGQGNYGYTF	TGTGCCAGCAGTTACCGGGGACAGGGGAACTATGGCTACACCTTC
-	TRBJ1-1	TRBV5-1	-	CASSLDLNTEAFF	TGCGCCAGCAGCTTGGATCTGAACACTGAAGCTTTCTTT
-	TRBJ1-5	TRBV7-6	-	CASSLGVGGAQPQHF	TGTGCCAGCAGCCTTGGGGTTGGGGGCGCGCAGCCCCAGCATTTT
TRBD1	TRBJ1-4	TRBV7-9	-	CASSLGGGTFKLFF	TGTGCCAGCAGCTTAGGAGGGGGCACCTTTAAACTGTTTTTT
-	TRBJ1-2	TRBV11-3	-	CASSLDPRGGYGYTF	TGTGCCAGCAGCTTAGATCCTCGGGGGGGCTATGGCTACACCTTC
-	TRBJ2-1	TRBV28	-	CASSPWTGQAGAGNEQFF	TGTGCCAGCAGTCCTTGGACAGGGCAAGCGGGGGCGGGCAATGAGCAGTTCTTC
-	TRBJ2-1	TRBV12-3/TRBV12-4	-	CASSFLPHEQFF	TGTGCCAGCAGTTTTCTCCCCCATGAGCAGTTCTTC
TRBD1	TRBJ1-1	TRBV6-1	-	CASSEDPGGSETEAFF	TGTGCCAGCAGTGAAGATCCAGGGGGGTCGGAAACTGAAGCTTTCTTT
-	TRBJ1-3	TRBV30	once	CAWSPRAGNTIYF	TGTGCCTGGAGCCCTAGGGCTGGAAACACCATATATTTT
-	TRBJ2-7	TRBV2	-	CASDSGGYEQYF	TGTGCCAGCGACAGCGGAGGCTACGAGCAGTACTTC
-	TRBJ2-7	TRBV29-1	-	CSVEDLVGWYGTSYEQYF	TGCAGCGTTGAGGACTTGGTTGGGTGGTACGGCACTTCCTACGAGCAGTACTTC
TRBD1	TRBJ2-3	TRBV30	-	CAWSAGTGVGDTQYF	TGTGCCTGGAGCGCCGGGACAGGGGTTGGAGATACGCAGTATTTT
-	TRBJ2-3	TRBV7-3	-	CTSSLIGENTQYF	TGTACCAGCAGCTTAATAGGGGAGAATACGCAGTATTTT
TRBD1	TRBJ1-5	TRBV2	-	CASTTGQGLQPQHF	TGTGCCAGTACAACCGGACAGGGCTTACAGCCCCAGCATTTT
TRBD2	TRBJ2-7	TRBV18	-	CASSPPLAGGSYEQYF	TGTGCCAGCTCACCACCTCTAGCGGGGGGCAGCTACGAGCAGTACTTC
-	TRBJ1-1	TRBV24-1	-	CATSLGNTEAFF	TGTGCCACCTCCCTTGGGAACACTGAAGCTTTCTTT
TRBD1	TRBJ2-7	TRBV27	once	CASSLDRTYSYEQYF	TGTGCCAGCAGCTTGGACAGGACCTACTCCTACGAGCAGTACTTC
TRBD1	TRBJ1-3	TRBV6-1	few	CASSEDRGSGNTIYF	TGTGCCAGCAGTGAGGACAGGGGCTCTGGAAACACCATATATTTT
TRBD1	TRBJ2-1	TRBV5-5	-	CASSHDRGRNEQFF	TGTGCCAGCAGCCACGACAGGGGGCGGAATGAGCAGTTCTTC
-	TRBJ2-7	TRBV3-1/TRBV3-2	-	CASSPNPYEQYF	TGTGCCAGCAGCCCCAACCCCTACGAGCAGTACTTC
-	TRBJ2-7	TRBV11-2	-	CASSLRRFHEQYF	TGTGCCAGCAGTTTACGTCGCTTCCACGAGCAGTACTTC
TRBD1	TRBJ1-5	TRBV24-1	-	CATSDSNRGDNQPQHF	TGTGCCACCAGTGATTCGAACAGGGGGGACAATCAGCCCCAGCATTTT
-	TRBJ2-1	TRBV30	-	CAWRRGPGGNEQFF	TGTGCCTGGAGGCGAGGTCCCGGGGGTAATGAGCAGTTCTTC
-	TRBJ2-7	TRBV9	once	CASSVGPGGGVYEQYF	TGTGCCAGCAGCGTAGGTCCTGGCGGCGGTGTTTACGAGCAGTACTTC
-	TRBJ2-7	TRBV6-5	few	CASLRKSPPYEQYF	TGTGCCAGTTTGAGGAAAAGCCCTCCCTACGAGCAGTACTTC